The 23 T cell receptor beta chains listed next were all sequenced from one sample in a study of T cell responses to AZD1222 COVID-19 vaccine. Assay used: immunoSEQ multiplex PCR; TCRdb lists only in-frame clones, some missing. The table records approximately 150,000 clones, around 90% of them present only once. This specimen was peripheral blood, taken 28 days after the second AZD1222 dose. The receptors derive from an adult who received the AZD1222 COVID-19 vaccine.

CDR3 in DNA: TGCGCCAGCAGTCTTCTCGCGGGGAACAATGAGCAGTTCTTC. Protein: CASSLLAGNNEQFF. This rearrangement joins TRBV5-1 to TRBJ2-1; D might be TRBD2 (6 bases). The germline V gene has CDR1 SGHRS and CDR2 YFSETQ. The CDR3 has 14 residues. V lost 5 bases and J 5 bases, leaving 14 bases between the germline ends.

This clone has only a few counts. CDR3 sequence: CASSYSEGAYGYTF. The DNA of the CDR3 is TGTGCCAGCAGCTATTCTGAGGGGGCCTATGGCTACACCTTC. The chain combines TRBV7-9 with TRBJ1-2; 7 bases are a match to TRBD1. Germline-derived CDR1 and CDR2 are SEHNR and FQNEAQ (reference sequence). Unmatched junction bases numbered 6, after V lost 4 bases and J lost 4 bases. The CDR3 covers 14 residues.

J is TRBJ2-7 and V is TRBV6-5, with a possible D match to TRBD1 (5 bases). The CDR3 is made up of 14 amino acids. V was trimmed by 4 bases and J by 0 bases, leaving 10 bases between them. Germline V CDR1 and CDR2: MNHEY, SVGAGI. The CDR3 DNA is TGTGCCAGCAGTTTGCGACAGAGCTCCTACGAGCAGTACTTC. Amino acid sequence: CASSLRQSSYEQYF.

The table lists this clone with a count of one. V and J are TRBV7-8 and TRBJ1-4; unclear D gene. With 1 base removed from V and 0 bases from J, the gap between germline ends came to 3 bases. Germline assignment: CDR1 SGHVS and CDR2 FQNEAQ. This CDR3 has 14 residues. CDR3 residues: CASSLGATNEKLFF. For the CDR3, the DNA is TGTGCCAGCAGCTTAGGTGCAACTAATGAAAAACTGTTTTTT.

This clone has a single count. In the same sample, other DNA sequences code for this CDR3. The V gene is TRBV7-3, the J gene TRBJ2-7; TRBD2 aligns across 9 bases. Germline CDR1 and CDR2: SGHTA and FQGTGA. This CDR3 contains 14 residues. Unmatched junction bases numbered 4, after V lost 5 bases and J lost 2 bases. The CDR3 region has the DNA TGTGCCAGCAGCGTCGCGGGGGGGCCCTACGAGCAGTACTTC. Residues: CASSVAGGPYEQYF.

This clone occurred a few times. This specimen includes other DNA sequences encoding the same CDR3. The CDR3 loop is CASSLEGGYTF. DNA for the CDR3: TGTGCCAGCAGCTTGGAAGGAGGCTACACCTTC. This chain uses TRBV5-4 with TRBJ1-2; D call uncertain. Germline values: CDR1 SGHNT, CDR2 YYREEE (reference sequence). The V gene lost 0 bases and the J gene lost 8 bases, with 5 bases spanning the gap. This CDR3 is built from 11 residues.

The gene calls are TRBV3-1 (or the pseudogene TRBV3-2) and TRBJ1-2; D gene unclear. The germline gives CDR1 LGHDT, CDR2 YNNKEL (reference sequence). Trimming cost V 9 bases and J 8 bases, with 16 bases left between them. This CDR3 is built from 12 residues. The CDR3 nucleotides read TGTGCCAGTCGCTCCCAAAACGAGGGCTACACCTTC. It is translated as CASRSQNEGYTF.

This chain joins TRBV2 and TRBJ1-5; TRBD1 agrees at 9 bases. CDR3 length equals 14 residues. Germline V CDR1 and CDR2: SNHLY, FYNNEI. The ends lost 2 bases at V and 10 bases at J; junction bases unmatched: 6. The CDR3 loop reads CASSERQGGLPQHF. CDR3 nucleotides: TGTGCCAGCAGTGAACGACAGGGGGGATTACCCCAGCATTTT.

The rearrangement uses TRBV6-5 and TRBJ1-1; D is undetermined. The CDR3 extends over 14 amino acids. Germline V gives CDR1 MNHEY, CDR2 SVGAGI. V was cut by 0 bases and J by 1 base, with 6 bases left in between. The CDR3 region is CASSYSEGNTEAFF. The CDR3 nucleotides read TGTGCCAGCAGTTACTCGGAGGGGAACACTGAAGCTTTCTTT.

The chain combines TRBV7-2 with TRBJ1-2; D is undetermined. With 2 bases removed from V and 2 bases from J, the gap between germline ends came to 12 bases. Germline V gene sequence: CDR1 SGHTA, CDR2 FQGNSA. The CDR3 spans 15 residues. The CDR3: CASSLHIGPNYGYTF. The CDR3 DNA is TGTGCCAGCAGCTTACATATAGGGCCCAACTATGGCTACACCTTC. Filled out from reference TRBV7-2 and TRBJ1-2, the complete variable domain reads GAGVSQSPSNKVTEKGKDVELRCDPISGHTALYWYRQSLGQGLEFLIYFQGNSAPDKSGLPSDRFSAERTGGSVSTLTIQRTQQEDSAVYLCASSLHIGPNYGYTFGSGTRLTVV.

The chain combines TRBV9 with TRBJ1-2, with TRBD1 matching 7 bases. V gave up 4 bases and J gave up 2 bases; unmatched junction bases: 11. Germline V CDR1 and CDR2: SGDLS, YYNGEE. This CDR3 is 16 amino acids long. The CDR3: CASSPRTGEPNYGYTF. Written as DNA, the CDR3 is TGTGCCAGCAGCCCCCGGACAGGCGAGCCCAACTATGGCTACACCTTC. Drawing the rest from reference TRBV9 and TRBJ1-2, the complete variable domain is DSGVTQTPKHLITATGQRVTLRCSPRSGDLSVYWYQQSLDQGLQFLIQYYNGEERAKGNILERFSAQQFPDLHSELNLSSLELGDSALYFCASSPRTGEPNYGYTFGSGTRLTVV.

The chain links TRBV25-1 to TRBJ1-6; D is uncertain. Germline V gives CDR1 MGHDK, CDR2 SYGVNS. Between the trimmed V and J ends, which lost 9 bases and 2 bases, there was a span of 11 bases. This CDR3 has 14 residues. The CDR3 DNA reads TGTGCCAGTCAACGTGCACCCTATAATTCACCCCTCCACTTT. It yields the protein CASQRAPYNSPLHF.

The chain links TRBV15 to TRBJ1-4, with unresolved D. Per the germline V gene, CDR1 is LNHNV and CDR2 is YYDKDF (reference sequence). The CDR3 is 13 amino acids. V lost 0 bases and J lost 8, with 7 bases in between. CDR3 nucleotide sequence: TGTGCCACCAGCAGAGATAAGGACGAAAAACTGTTTTTT. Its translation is CATSRDKDEKLFF.

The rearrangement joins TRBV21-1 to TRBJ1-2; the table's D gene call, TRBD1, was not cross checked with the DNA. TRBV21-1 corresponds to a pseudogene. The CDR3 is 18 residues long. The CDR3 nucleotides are TGTGCCAGCAGCACAACCACACGGACAGGGGGGGTGATGACTGGCTACACCTTC. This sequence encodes CASSTTTRTGGVMTGYTF.

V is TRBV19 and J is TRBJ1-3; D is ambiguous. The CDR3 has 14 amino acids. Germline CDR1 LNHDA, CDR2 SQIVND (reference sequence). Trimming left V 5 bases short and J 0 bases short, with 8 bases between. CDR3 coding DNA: TGTGCCAGTAGTCCCGGGTCCTCTGGAAACACCATATATTTT. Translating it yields CASSPGSSGNTIYF.

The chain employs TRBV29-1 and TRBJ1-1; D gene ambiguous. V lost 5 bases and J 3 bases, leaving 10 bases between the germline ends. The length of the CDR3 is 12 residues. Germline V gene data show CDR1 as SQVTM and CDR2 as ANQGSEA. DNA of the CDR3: TGCAGCGTTTCGGACGGAGACACTGAAGCTTTCTTT. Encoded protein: CSVSDGDTEAFF.

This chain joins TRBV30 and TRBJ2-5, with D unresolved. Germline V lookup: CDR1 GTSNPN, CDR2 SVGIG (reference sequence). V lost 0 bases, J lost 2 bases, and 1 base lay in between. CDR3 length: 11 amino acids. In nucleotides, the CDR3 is TGTGCCTGGAGTGTACAAGAGACCCAGTACTTC. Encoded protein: CAWSVQETQYF.

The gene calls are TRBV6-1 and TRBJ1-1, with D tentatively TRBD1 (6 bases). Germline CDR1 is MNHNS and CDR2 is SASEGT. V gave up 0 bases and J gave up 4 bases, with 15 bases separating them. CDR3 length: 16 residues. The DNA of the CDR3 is TGTGCCAGCAGTGAAGCCCGGGACACCAGCCCCACTGAAGCTTTCTTT. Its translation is CASSEARDTSPTEAFF.

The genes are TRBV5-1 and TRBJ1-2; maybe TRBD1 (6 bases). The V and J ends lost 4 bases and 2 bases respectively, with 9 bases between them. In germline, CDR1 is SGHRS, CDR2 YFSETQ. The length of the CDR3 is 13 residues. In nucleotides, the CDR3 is TGCGCCAGCAGCCCTACAGGGAACTATGGCTACACCTTC. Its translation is CASSPTGNYGYTF.

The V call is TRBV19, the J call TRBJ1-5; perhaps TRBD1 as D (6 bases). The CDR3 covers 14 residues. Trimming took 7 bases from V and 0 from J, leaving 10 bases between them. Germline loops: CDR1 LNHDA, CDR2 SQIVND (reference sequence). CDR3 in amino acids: CASKRQASNQPQHF. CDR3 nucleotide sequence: TGTGCCAGTAAGAGACAGGCTAGCAATCAGCCCCAGCATTTT.

Here the CDR3 reads CAISETSGGNEQFF. The DNA for the CDR3 is TGTGCCATCAGTGAGACTAGCGGGGGCAATGAGCAGTTCTTC. The chain joins TRBV10-3 to TRBJ2-1, with 11 bases matching TRBD2. Germline CDR1 and CDR2: ENHRY and SYGVKD. V lost 2 bases to trimming and J lost 6 bases; unmatched junction nucleotides: 0. This CDR3 has 14 amino acids.

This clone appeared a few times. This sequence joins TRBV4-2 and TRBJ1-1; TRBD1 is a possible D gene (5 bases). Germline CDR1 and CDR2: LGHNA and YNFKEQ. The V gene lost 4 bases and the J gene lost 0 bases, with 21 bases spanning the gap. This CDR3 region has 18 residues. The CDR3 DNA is TGTGCCAGCAGCCTCCTCCAGGAGGGGAAGGGGATGAACACTGAAGCTTTCTTT. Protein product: CASSLLQEGKGMNTEAFF.

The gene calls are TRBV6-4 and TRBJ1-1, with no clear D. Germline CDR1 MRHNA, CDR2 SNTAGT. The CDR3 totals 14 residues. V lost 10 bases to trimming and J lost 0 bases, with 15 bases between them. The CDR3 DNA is TGTGCCAACATTACTCGGCGGGTGAACACTGAAGCTTTCTTT. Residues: CANITRRVNTEAFF.